Listed here is a single T cell receptor (beta chain). As yet, its antigen is unknown. These data are taken from a study of T cell repertoires in cytomegalovirus infection. Study-wide background: From public TCR beta signatures came an indication of both CMV infection and matching HLA type. General observations from the study: The cumulative frequency of public TCR beta families distinguished individuals who carried CMV together with the relevant HLA. In two of eight donors, the top clonotype was HLA-C-restricted CMV-specific.

The ends lost 6 bases at V and 6 bases at J; junction bases unmatched: 4. Germline V gives CDR1 SGHTA, CDR2 FQGTGA. The CDR3 totals 13 residues. TCRdb itself ran the reads through MiXCR, one entry per CDR3 protein. The sample gives under 350,000 distinct CDR3 sequences, over 7.5% of which show up once; approximately 4.7% is in the top ten. The sequenced sample consisted of PBMCs. The source is a human donor in good health (CMV status not recorded). Some clones in this sample may be carry-over from other donors' samples. V is TRBV7-3 and J is TRBJ1-2; 10 bases line up with TRBD1. CDR3 loop: CASRGTGDHGYTF. In nucleotides, the CDR3 is TGTGCCAGCAGAGGGACAGGGGACCATGGCTACACCTTC.